These 9 T cell receptor beta chains were sequenced from one sample in a study of cytomegalovirus exposure and HLA in healthy donors. Primers for the PCR totalled 60 Vbeta and 13 Jbeta. TCRdb keeps only in-frame clones here, not all; method: immunoSEQ multiplex PCR. The table lists approximately 76,000 clones, less than 80% of them singletons, with 2.5% in the top ten. Sequenced input: PBMCs. The receptor set was obtained from a man younger than 40 in good health and CMV-seronegative.

The chain employs TRBV12-2 and TRBJ2-7; the table assigns TRBD2, which was not confirmed against the DNA. TRBV12-2 has pseudogene status. This CDR3 comprises 12 residues. The DNA of the CDR3 is TGTGCAAGTCGCTTGTTTTTCTGCGAGCAGTACTTC. Encoded protein: CASRLFFCEQYF.

The V and J genes are TRBV6-1 and TRBJ2-2, with 8 bases identical to TRBD1. The CDR3 contains 15 residues. The junction had 7 bases not matched to a gene; V was cut back by 6 bases and J by 4 bases. Germline V gene data show CDR1 as MNHNS and CDR2 as SASEGT. DNA for the CDR3: TGTGCCAGCAGAGTGGACAGGGTGGCCACCGGGGAGCTGTTTTTT. As protein: CASRVDRVATGELFF.

The J gene is TRBJ1-1, the V gene TRBV7-8; the D gene is possibly TRBD1 (6 bases). The germline V gene encodes CDR1 SGHVS and CDR2 FQNEAQ. V dropped 6 bases and J dropped 2 bases, with 25 bases sitting between them. The CDR3 is 18 residues long. In nucleotides, the CDR3 is TGTGCCAGCAGTTCCCTTTACTCCCGCACAGGGTTAAACACTGAAGCTTTCTTT. Its translation is CASSSLYSRTGLNTEAFF.

The chain is built from TRBV2 and TRBJ1-1; unclear D gene. V was pared by 3 bases and J by 3 bases, with 8 bases between. This CDR3 is built from 13 residues. Germline loops: CDR1 SNHLY, CDR2 FYNNEI. CDR3 DNA: TGTGCCAGCAGTGATGAGGGTTACACTGAAGCTTTCTTT. This gives the protein CASSDEGYTEAFF.

A note on this clone: At one end the junction does not follow the germline gene, possibly because of a read error. This chain connects TRBV25-1 to TRBJ2-6, with 7 bases lining up with TRBD1. This CDR3 is built from 17 residues. Germline V lookup: CDR1 MGHDK, CDR2 SYGVNS. CDR3 coding DNA: TGTGCCAGCAGGCCGGGACAGAGCATCTCTGGGGCCAACGTCCTGCCTTTC. It translates to CASRPGQSISGANVLPF.

The chain is built from TRBV7-9 and TRBJ2-5; D unclear. Trimming left V 3 bases short and J 2 bases short, with 10 bases between. Germline V gene sequence: CDR1 SEHNR, CDR2 FQNEAQ (reference sequence). This CDR3 is built from 14 residues. The CDR3 nucleotides are TGTGCCAGCAGCTTCGGTCTCTCTCAAGAGACCCAGTACTTC. This translates into CASSFGLSQETQYF.

The chain links TRBV19 to TRBJ2-1; TRBD2 might be the D (5 bases). The CDR3 consists of 11 residues. Per germline, CDR1 LNHDA and CDR2 SQIVND (reference sequence). Trimming pared 1 base from V and 13 bases from J, leaving 8 bases between. CDR3 sequence (DNA): TGTGCCAGTAGTATAGGCGGGTTCCAGTTCTTC. As protein: CASSIGGFQFF.

This rearrangement joins TRBV29-1 to TRBJ2-3; 9 bases are a match to TRBD2. Germline V gene lookup returns CDR1 SQVTM and CDR2 ANQGSEA. This CDR3 has 16 residues. V gave up 1 base and J gave up 7 bases; unmatched junction bases: 12. The CDR3 DNA reads TGCAGCGTTGAAGCTCAGCCTAGCGGGGACCGTCATACGCAGTATTTT. Encoded protein: CSVEAQPSGDRHTQYF.

The genes are TRBV6-1 and TRBJ1-5; D possibly corresponds to TRBD1 (6 bases). The germline V gene encodes CDR1 MNHNS and CDR2 SASEGT. The CDR3 consists of 18 residues. Trimming pared 4 bases from V and 0 bases from J, leaving 19 bases between. This chain's CDR3 is CASSGEMWTDYSNQPQHF. In DNA, the CDR3 is TGTGCCAGCAGTGGGGAGATGTGGACAGACTATAGCAATCAGCCCCAGCATTTT.